This T cell receptor beta chain stems from a study of blood T cell repertoires in COVID-19. Background on the study: Material from acute and convalescent COVID-19 was sourced from the United States, Italy and Spain. The cDNA or gDNA used as material had been derived from T cells, B-cell-depleted T cells, or PBMCs.

Per the original methods: Amplifying reference gene primers gave estimates of nucleated cell counts. Generated by immunoSEQ multiplex PCR, the TCRdb table keeps only in-frame clones and is missing some. The D gene and trimming were derived from the DNA, and the V and J assignments and clone size from that table. The table has a few hundred thousand clones, roughly 85% seen once. The germline V gene has CDR1 MNHNS and CDR2 SASEGT. Germline trimming cut 0 bases from V and 6 bases from J; bases unmatched to any gene: 5. The CDR3 is made up of 16 amino acids. The chain has TRBV6-1 and TRBJ2-4; 10 nucleotides agree with TRBD1. Sequences were obtained from peripheral blood. The receptor comes from a human donor in a cohort sampled during active COVID-19. Written as DNA, the CDR3 is TGTGCCAGCAGTGAAGCGATAGGGGACAGGGGAAACATTCAGTACTTC. Encoded protein: CASSEAIGDRGNIQYF.